The sample holds a few counts of the clone carrying this TCR beta chain. The entry originates in a study of T cell repertoires in cytomegalovirus infection. The wider study: Indications of both CMV infection and matching HLA type were provided by public TCR beta signatures.

TCRdb used MiXCR to reprocess the reads, holding one entry per CDR3 protein. The data show 400,000 to 550,000 distinct CDR3 sequences, 11% seen once. V lost 10 bases and J 0 bases, leaving 13 bases between the germline ends. Germline-derived CDR1 and CDR2 are ENHRY and SYGVKD. The CDR3 has 14 amino acids. The sequenced sample consisted of PBMCs. V usage is TRBV10-3 and J usage is TRBJ1-3, with D uncertain. The origin of this receptor is a human donor in good health (CMV status not recorded). Some clones in this sample may be carry-over from other donors' samples. Here the CDR3 reads CATRRGDSGNTIYF. CDR3 sequence (DNA): TGTGCCACAAGACGGGGAGACTCTGGAAACACCATATATTTT.